The 26 T cell receptor beta chains reported below all come from one sample, sequenced in a study of CD8+ T cells in alopecia areata. Researchers sorted pooled cutaneous lymph node cells on the basis of CD4, CD8alpha, NKG2D, NKG2ACE and other markers. In each case, RNA was isolated and then reverse transcribed into cDNA as the sequencing template. Clones were sequenced by immunoSEQ multiplex PCR, and TCRdb holds only the in-frame ones, with some missing. The sample presents 290,000 or so clones, none singletons. The sample taken for sequencing was CD4+ T cells sorted from a lymph node. These receptors were taken from a C3H/HeJ mouse with alopecia areata. For this mouse line, the MHC haplotype is H2-k.

With regard to this clone: The gene names given are mouse names. The CDR3 is cut off 4 residues early in the read; its end comes from the germline J gene. This rearrangement joins TRBV5 to TRBJ2-5; D is perhaps TRBD1 (6 bases). The CDR3 length is 16 residues. V was clipped by 1 base and J by 0 bases, with 11 bases between them. Germline loops: CDR1 LGHNA, CDR2 YNLKQL (reference sequence). Here the CDR3 reads CASSQGSGTNQDTQYF. CDR3 bases read: TGTGCCAGCAGCCAAGGGTCCGGGACAAACCAAGAC.

This clone was found a few times. The gene names here belong to mouse. From the germline J gene comes the end of the CDR3, since the read stops 4 residues before it. The chain recombines TRBV13-1 with TRBJ1-2; TRBD1 agrees at 9 bases. V shed 8 bases, J shed 3 bases, and the junction held 5 bases outside the gene matches. Germline-derived CDR1 and CDR2 are NSHNY and SYGAGN. This CDR3 spans 13 amino acids. CDR3: CASGDRVDSDYTF. CDR3 DNA (partial): TGTGCCAGTGGGGACAGGGTGGACTCC.

This clone was seen more than once but under ten times. The gene names here belong to mouse. The read stops 4 residues short of the end of the CDR3; the missing end is completed from the germline J gene. This specimen includes other DNA sequences encoding the same CDR3. This chain links TRBV13-1 with TRBJ2-1; D gene uncertain. The CDR3 length is 13 residues. V was pared by 4 bases and J by 1 base, with 6 bases between. Germline CDR1 and CDR2: NSHNY and SYGAGN. CDR3 DNA (partial): TGTGCCAGCAGTACTGACAACTATGCT. It yields the protein CASSTDNYA. The whole CDR3 reads CASSTDNYAEQFF.

A few counts support this clone. Each gene name is a mouse one. The sequence runs out 4 residues before the end of the CDR3; the remainder is reconstructed from the germline J gene. Within the sample, other DNA sequences also encode this same CDR3. The chain joins TRBV19 to TRBJ2-5; 10 nucleotides line up with TRBD2. The CDR3 is 15 amino acids. V gave up 4 bases and J gave up 3 bases; unmatched junction bases: 5. Germline lookup yields CDR1 FNHDT and CDR2 SITEND (reference sequence). This CDR3 is CASSRTGGGQDTQYF. The CDR3 bases that were read are TGTGCCAGCAGTCGGACTGGGGGCGGTCAAGAC.

As to this clone: Any gene name here is a mouse gene name. Read data end 4 residues before the CDR3 end; the end is taken from the germline J gene. The sample carries other DNA sequences with the same CDR3. The rearrangement links TRBV1 to TRBJ2-5, with 9 bases fitting TRBD2. The CDR3 spans 16 residues. The germline CDR1 and CDR2 sequences are NSQYPW and LRSPGD (reference sequence). The J segment lost 0 bases and the V segment lost 3 bases, leaving 4 bases of the junction unmatched. The CDR3 is CTCSAPTGGNQDTQYF. The covered CDR3 bases are TGCACCTGCAGTGCCCCGACTGGGGGTAACCAAGAC.

Comments on this clone: Gene names are mouse gene names. The CDR3 end falls 4 residues outside the read, so it is completed with the germline J gene. The gene calls are TRBV19 and TRBJ2-3; TRBD2 aligns across 9 bases. This CDR3 contains 14 residues. Looked up from germline, CDR1 is FNHDT and CDR2 is SITEND (reference sequence). CDR3 loop: CASSIGWGGETLYF. CDR3 bases read: TGTGCCAGCAGTATCGGCTGGGGGGGAGAA.

This clone appeared a few times. Gene names are the mouse ones. The read falls 4 residues short of the CDR3 end, and the missing part is taken from the germline J gene. The chain has TRBV13-2 and TRBJ2-7; 10 positions agree with TRBD2. The CDR3 has 13 residues. CDR1 is NNHNN, CDR2 SYGAGS, per germline (reference sequence). Incomplete CDR3 DNA: TGTGCCAGCGGTACTGGGGGGGGTTAT. Translating it yields CASGTGGGY. The CDR3 reads in full as CASGTGGGYEQYF.

This clone has just a few counts. Each gene name is a mouse one. The CDR3 loop is CAWSPGQSRAETLYF. Partial CDR3 DNA: TGTGCCTGGAGTCCAGGACAGTCGAGAGCAGAA. V usage is TRBV31 and J usage is TRBJ2-3; TRBD1 might be the D (6 bases). The read ends 4 residues early relative to the CDR3; the germline J gene fills the gap. The germline V and J ends were trimmed by 1 base and 3 bases, with 14 bases remaining between them. CDR3 size: 15 residues. In germline, CDR1 is GKSSPN, CDR2 SITVG.

About this clone itself: Gene names and germline match the mouse. The read falls 4 residues short of the CDR3 end, and the missing part is taken from the germline J gene. The chain joins TRBV4 to TRBJ2-1, with TRBD2 as a possible D gene (6 bases). The CDR3 spans 14 residues. V dropped 3 bases and J dropped 1 base, with 7 bases sitting between them. In germline, CDR1 is LGHDT, CDR2 YNNKQL (reference sequence). The sequenced part of the CDR3 DNA is TGTGCCAGCAGCTATGGGGGAAACTATGCT. Translation gives CASSYGGNYA. Given in full, the CDR3 is CASSYGGNYAEQFF.

This clone was detected only a few times. Any gene name here is a mouse gene name. The read terminates 4 residues before the CDR3 end, so the remaining end is supplied by the germline J gene. Other DNA variants within this sample encode the same CDR3. The chain has TRBV5 and TRBJ2-3; a possible D gene is TRBD1 (5 bases). Germline loops: CDR1 LGHNA, CDR2 YNLKQL (reference sequence). Trimming removed 5 bases from V and 0 bases from J, with 9 bases in between. This CDR3 comprises 14 residues. This CDR3 is CASSRQSSAETLYF. The sequenced part of the CDR3 DNA is TGTGCCAGCAGCAGACAGTCTAGTGCAGAA.

This clone was counted a few times. Gene and germline names: mouse. The CDR3 end falls 4 residues outside the read, so it is completed with the germline J gene. Additional DNA sequences in this sample encode the identical CDR3. J is TRBJ2-2 and V is TRBV13-1, with 9 bases identical to TRBD2. The CDR3 length is 16 residues. The V gene's germline CDR1 is NSHNY and CDR2 SYGAGN. V was clipped by 0 bases and J by 2 bases; unmatched bases: 2. The CDR3: CASSDATGGNTGQLYF. CDR3 DNA, as far as it was read: TGTGCCAGCAGTGATGCCACTGGGGGGAACACCGGG.

This clone was seen a handful of times. Each gene name is a mouse one. The CDR3 is cut off 4 residues early in the read; its end comes from the germline J gene. The chain carries TRBV13-1 and TRBJ2-1; 7 nucleotides line up with TRBD1. The CDR3 is 15 residues long. Germline-derived CDR1 and CDR2 are NSHNY and SYGAGN. CDR3 loop: CASSDDRGAGAEQFF. The DNA read from the CDR3 is TGTGCCAGCAGTGATGACAGGGGTGCGGGGGCT.

Turning to this clone: Gene names are mouse gene names. Read coverage stops 4 residues before the CDR3 terminus; the germline J gene supplies the remainder. The sample holds other DNA sequences that translate to the same CDR3. The chain joins TRBV17 to TRBJ2-5; maybe TRBD1 (5 bases). The CDR3 spans 13 residues. Germline V gene sequence: CDR1 MNHDT, CDR2 YYDKIL. The sequenced CDR3 bases are TGTGCTAGCAGTAGACAGGGAGCAGAC. Translating gives CASSRQGAD. The full CDR3 sequence reads CASSRQGADTQYF.

On this clone: Gene names and germline refer to mouse. The read terminates 4 residues before the CDR3 end, so the remaining end is supplied by the germline J gene. Distinct nucleotide sequences in the sample also encode this CDR3. This chain joins TRBV13-1 and TRBJ2-3, with TRBD1 identical over 10 bases. Germline V gene sequence: CDR1 NSHNY, CDR2 SYGAGN. The CDR3 is 15 amino acids. V was clipped by 3 bases and J by 3 bases; unmatched bases: 4. The DNA read from the CDR3 is TGTGCCAGCAGTGGACCGGGACAGGGGGCAGAA. Amino acid sequence: CASSGPGQGAE. The complete CDR3 sequence is CASSGPGQGAETLYF.

This clone showed up just a few times. The genes and germline here are from mouse. The CDR3 is CTCSGDWGDDEQYF. CDR3 bases read: TGCACCTGCAGTGGGGACTGGGGGGATGAT. The chain employs TRBV1 and TRBJ2-7; TRBD2 matches 12 bases. The read gets to within 4 residues of the CDR3 end, and the germline J gene fills in the rest. Germline CDR1 reads NSQYPW; CDR2 reads LRSPGD (reference sequence). This CDR3 has 14 amino acids.

In its sample, this clone was seen a few times. The gene symbols are mouse symbols. The read gets to within 3 residues of the CDR3 end, and the germline J gene fills in the rest. V usage is TRBV13-1 and J usage is TRBJ1-6; weak D call: TRBD1 (6 bases). TRBJ1-6 is placed among ORFs of uncertain function. The germline V gene has CDR1 NSHNY and CDR2 SYGAGN. V lost 5 bases, J lost 0 bases, and 6 bases lay in between. The CDR3 is 14 amino acids. Partial CDR3 DNA: TGTGCCAGCAGAGGGGGTTCCTATAATTCGCCC. Its protein product is CASRGGSYNSP. In full, the CDR3 reads CASRGGSYNSPLYF.

On this clone: Gene names denote mouse genes. The CDR3 end lies 4 residues beyond the end of the read and is filled in from the germline J gene. The chain combines TRBV19 with TRBJ2-7, with a possible D match to TRBD1 (6 bases). The CDR3 consists of 14 residues. Germline V CDR1 and CDR2: FNHDT, SITEND (reference sequence). Trimming removed 2 bases at V and 3 bases at J, with 12 bases between. CDR3 bases read: TGTGCCAGCAGTATCCGGGACAAACTCTAT. This gives the protein CASSIRDKLY. The complete CDR3 sequence is CASSIRDKLYEQYF.

Of note for this clone: Gene labels here are mouse ones. The read stops 4 residues short of the end of the CDR3; the missing end is completed from the germline J gene. The sample contains more than one DNA sequence encoding this CDR3. The V call is TRBV14, the J call TRBJ2-7, with 7 positions matching TRBD2. The CDR3 covers 13 residues. The germline V gene encodes CDR1 SGHDT and CDR2 FRDEAV. The CDR3 DNA, read in part, is TGTGCCAGCAGTTTGGGGGGGGTTTAT. It yields the protein CASSLGGVY. The whole CDR3 region reads CASSLGGVYEQYF.

This clone turned up a few times. The genes are named according to mouse. The sequenced fragment ends 4 residues before the CDR3 boundary, so the rest is inferred from the germline J gene. The chain combines TRBV31 with TRBJ2-7; the D is unclear. The CDR3 runs 13 residues. The germline V gene encodes CDR1 GKSSPN and CDR2 SITVG. V lost 1 base, J lost 0 bases, and 7 bases lay in between. Incomplete CDR3 DNA: TGTGCCTGGAGTCAGGGCTACTCCTAT. Its translation: CAWSQGYSY. The CDR3 in its entirety is CAWSQGYSYEQYF.

This clone was observed a handful of times. Mouse germline and gene names are used. The read ends 4 residues shy of where the CDR3 ends; the end is completed using the germline J gene. This sample also contains other DNA sequences that code for the same CDR3. V is TRBV13-1 and J is TRBJ2-7, with TRBD1 matching 10 bases. Germline V gene lookup returns CDR1 NSHNY and CDR2 SYGAGN. The CDR3 sequence is 13 residues long. CDR3 DNA, as far as it was read: TGTGCCAGCACCCCGGGACAGGGGTAT. This sequence encodes CASTPGQGY. The entire CDR3 is CASTPGQGYEQYF.

This clone was counted a few times. Gene names are mouse gene names. Other DNA variants within this sample encode the same CDR3. The CDR3 is CAWSLKANSDYTF. CDR3 DNA (partial): TGTGCCTGGAGTCTCAAGGCAAACTCC. This chain joins TRBV31 and TRBJ1-2; D remains ambiguous. The read comes to an end 4 residues before the CDR3 does, leaving the germline J gene to fill in the end. Germline V gene lookup returns CDR1 GKSSPN and CDR2 SITVG. There are 13 residues in the CDR3. V shed 0 bases and J shed 0 bases, with 5 bases lying between them.

This clone was counted a few times. These gene names are mouse names. The read comes to an end 4 residues before the CDR3 does, leaving the germline J gene to fill in the end. This chain uses TRBV12-1 with TRBJ2-3; 8 positions match TRBD2. CDR3 length equals 15 residues. Germline lookup yields CDR1 SGHSN and CDR2 HYEKVE. V shed 1 base and J 3 bases; nucleotides not matched to a gene: 5. CDR3 amino acids: CASSLFGGAAETLYF. The CDR3 DNA, read in part, is TGTGCCAGCTCTCTTTTCGGGGGGGCGGCAGAA.

About this clone itself: The genes are named according to mouse. The read comes to an end 4 residues before the CDR3 does, leaving the germline J gene to fill in the end. This chain joins TRBV13-1 and TRBJ2-4, with D possibly being TRBD2 (6 bases). The CDR3 is 16 residues long. Germline V gene lookup returns CDR1 NSHNY and CDR2 SYGAGN. V lost 2 bases to trimming and J lost 0 bases, with 13 bases between them. The CDR3 protein is CASSDGWGPSQNTLYF. The covered CDR3 bases are TGTGCCAGCAGTGACGGCTGGGGCCCTAGTCAAAAC.

As to this clone: Gene names refer to mouse genes. The read stops 4 residues short of the end of the CDR3; the missing end is completed from the germline J gene. This chain connects TRBV13-1 to TRBJ2-4; possibly TRBD1 for D (6 bases). The CDR3 runs 14 residues. The V and J ends lost 5 bases and 0 bases respectively, with 10 bases between them. CDR1 is NSHNY, CDR2 SYGAGN, per germline. CDR3 DNA (partial): TGTGCCAGCAGGGGGACAACTAGTCAAAAC. Protein: CASRGTTSQN. The CDR3 as a whole reads CASRGTTSQNTLYF.

In regard to this clone: Mouse gene names apply. With the read ending 4 residues before the CDR3 end, the germline J gene is used to fill in that end. V usage is TRBV13-1 and J usage is TRBJ2-1; 12 bases line up with TRBD2. The CDR3 consists of 15 residues. CDR1 NSHNY and CDR2 SYGAGN come from the germline V gene. V was pared by 4 bases and J by 6 bases, with 5 bases of the junction left unmatched. CDR3 DNA, as far as it was read: TGTGCCAGCAGTCCGGGACTGGGGGGTGGTGCT. Its protein is CASSPGLGGGA. The CDR3 in its entirety is CASSPGLGGGAEQFF.

This clone was seen a few times. Any gene name here is a mouse gene name. From the germline J gene comes the end of the CDR3, since the read stops 4 residues before it. Other DNA sequences within the sample encode an identical CDR3. The gene calls are TRBV1 and TRBJ2-4, with 7 bases aligning to TRBD2. Trimming took 2 bases from V and 1 from J; bases not matched to a gene: 0. From germline, CDR1 is NSQYPW and CDR2 LRSPGD (reference sequence). This CDR3 is 14 amino acids long. CDR3 DNA, as far as it was read: TGCACCTGCAGTGCACTGGGGGGTCAAAAC. This encodes CTCSALGGQN. The entire CDR3 reads CTCSALGGQNTLYF.